This T cell receptor (beta chain) was identified during a study of shared clonotypes between healthy human individuals. The germline CDR1 and CDR2 sequences are MGHDK and SYGVNS. After removal of 9 bases from V and 4 bases from J, the junction contained 15 bases not matched to a gene. This CDR3 region has 15 residues. Study-wide results and limits: Against clonotypes common to all four donors, non-shared ones had lower generation probabilities.

About this clone: Its antigen is as yet unknown.

Assay: immunoSEQ multiplex PCR; the TCRdb copy retains only in-frame clones and omits some. The sample yields 2,500,000 or so clones, approximately 93% seen once. This chain uses TRBV25-1 with TRBJ2-7, with 7 bases lining up with TRBD1. The clonotype was recovered from a man younger than 30 in good health. Some clones in this sample may be carry-over from other donors' samples. Source material: naive CD4+ T cells from PBMCs. Documented subset: CD45RA+ positively selected. The CDR3: CASVLRDSIVYEQYF. CDR3 DNA sequence: TGTGCCAGTGTTTTACGGGACAGCATTGTTTACGAGCAGTACTTC.